This passage covers 2 T cell receptor beta chains from one sample sequenced in a study of siplizumab effects on memory and regulatory T cells. Data came from immunoSEQ multiplex PCR; TCRdb stores just in-frame clones and leaves some out. The sample lists 90,000 to 110,000 clones, roughly 91% occurring once. The sample was CD4+ T cells sorted from blood. These receptors came from a human donor in good health.

V and J are TRBV2 and TRBJ1-5; TRBD1 might be the D (5 bases). V was clipped by 8 bases and J by 4 bases, with 12 bases between them. This CDR3 is 13 amino acids long. Germline CDR1 is SNHLY and CDR2 is FYNNEI. The CDR3 spells CASEGRENQPQHF. The CDR3 DNA reads as TGTGCCAGCGAGGGCAGGGAAAATCAGCCCCAGCATTTT.

V usage is TRBV7-6 and J usage is TRBJ2-5; unclear D gene. Deletions cut 3 bases from V and 5 bases from J, with 10 bases between. Germline V gene lookup returns CDR1 SGHVS and CDR2 FNYEAQ. The CDR3 spans 13 residues. CDR3 sequence: CASSFEVGETQYF. In DNA form, the CDR3 reads TGTGCCAGCAGCTTTGAGGTCGGGGAGACCCAGTACTTC.